This T cell receptor (beta chain) was retrieved from a study of somatic mutations in cytotoxic T cells in rheumatoid arthritis. Findings of the study overall: Rheumatoid arthritis patients, but not healthy controls, exhibited increasing CD8+ clonality with age.

TCRdb's copy holds only in-frame clones and misses some; the assay was immunoSEQ multiplex PCR. The sample shows over 8,000 clones, 85% to 95% of them seen only once. Positive selection with magnetic beads achieved the isolation of CD4+ and CD8+ cells, followed by a flow cytometry check of purity. V lost 8 bases to trimming and J lost 2 bases; unmatched junction nucleotides: 10. CDR3 length: 15 amino acids. Germline-derived CDR1 and CDR2 are SGHTA and FQGTGA. A word on this clone: The antigen remains undetermined.

The chain recombines TRBV7-3 with TRBJ1-2; 8 nucleotides align to TRBD1. Source material: CD8+ T cells sorted from blood. This receptor was identified in a woman under 30 with rheumatoid arthritis. This CDR3 reads CASSPAGGSNYGYTF. In DNA form, the CDR3 reads TGTGCCAGCTCCCCTGCAGGGGGCTCGAACTATGGCTACACCTTC.